A selection of T cell receptor beta chains follows, all from one sample in a study of read filtering for tumor transcriptome and immune sequencing. Using its own MiXCR run on the reads, TCRdb lists one record per CDR3 protein. This sample has more than 45,000 distinct CDR3 sequences, with roughly 19% found just once. The sequenced sample consisted of a population of CD138-negative cells sorted from bone marrow. These receptors were obtained from a donor over 35 with multiple myeloma. CDR3s include the opening cysteine and the closing phenylalanine or tryptophan. A D gene is named only where the DNA matches it firmly. Not all rows give a size; the values are once, few, many and, for expanded clones, a class.

J | length | size | V | D | CDR3 | DNA
TRBJ2-3 | 13 | many | TRBV3-1 | - | CASSQEGTDTQYF | TGCGCCAGCAGCCAAGAAGGCACAGATACGCAGTATTTT
TRBJ2-3 | 16 | many | TRBV28 | - | CASNLRRVGTSDTQYF | TGTGCCAGCAACCTCAGACGCGTTGGGACGTCAGATACGCAGTATTTT
TRBJ2-1 | 13 | many | TRBV20-1 | - | CSAAQGGGNEQFF | TGCAGTGCCGCCCAAGGGGGTGGCAATGAGCAGTTCTTC
TRBJ2-2 | 15 | many | TRBV20-1 | TRBD2 | CSARSGSQGTGELFF | TGCAGTGCTAGAAGCGGGAGTCAAGGCACCGGGGAGCTGTTTTTT
TRBJ2-5 | 14 | - | TRBV5-1 | - | CASSILGAQETQYF | TGCGCCAGCAGCATTCTAGGGGCCCAAGAGACCCAGTACTTC
TRBJ2-5 | 16 | many | TRBV3-1 | TRBD1 | CASSRRTGGGRETQYF | TGTGCCAGCAGCCGACGTACAGGGGGCGGTCGGGAGACCCAGTACTTC
TRBJ1-1 | 12 | many | TRBV12-5 | - | CASGRDGTEAFF | TGTGCTAGTGGAAGGGATGGCACTGAAGCTTTCTTT
TRBJ2-2 | 17 | - | TRBV19 | TRBD2 | CATSRGGLAGVAGELFF | TGCGCCACTAGCCGAGGGGGACTAGCGGGAGTCGCCGGGGAGCTGTTTTTT
TRBJ2-3 | 17 | many | TRBV7-2 | - | CASSLGLVQGGGDTQYF | TGTGCCAGCAGCTTAGGTCTTGTACAGGGTGGTGGGGATACGCAGTATTTT
TRBJ1-5 | 13 | few | TRBV29-1 | - | CSVVVDGNQPQHF | TGCAGCGTTGTTGTCGACGGCAATCAGCCCCAGCATTTT
TRBJ1-4 | 13 | many | TRBV28 | - | CASSLSGFEKLFF | TGTGCCAGCAGTTTATCGGGGTTCGAAAAACTGTTTTTT
TRBJ1-4 | 16 | many | TRBV27 | TRBD1 | CASRPLTGAGNEKLFF | TGTGCCAGCAGACCTCTCACAGGGGCCGGGAACGAAAAACTGTTTTTT
TRBJ2-1 | 14 | many | TRBV19 | TRBD1 | CPSSIRQGANEQFF | TGTCCCAGTAGTATCCGGCAGGGGGCCAATGAGCAGTTCTTC
TRBJ2-2 | 11 | many | TRBV29-1 | - | CSGKEAGELFF | TGCAGCGGGAAGGAGGCCGGGGAGCTGTTTTTT
TRBJ1-5 | 12 | - | TRBV29-1 | TRBD1 | CSASGGGQPQHF | TGCAGCGCCTCAGGGGGCGGTCAGCCCCAGCATTTT